This is a list of T cell receptor beta chains from one sample in a study of cytomegalovirus exposure and HLA in healthy donors. Sequencing was performed with immunoSEQ multiplex PCR; in TCRdb, only in-frame clones are kept and a portion is missing. The table lists around 100,000 clones, 66% of them singletons. The sample was PBMCs. The receptor set was obtained from a woman aged 45 to 65 in good health and CMV-seronegative. Both conserved end residues are part of each CDR3. The order of the fields is J gene, CDR3 length, D gene, V gene, clone size, CDR3 protein, CDR3 DNA. A D gene is named only where the DNA matches it firmly. For some rows the clone size is stated as once, few or many, or as a class when expanded; others skip it.

>TRBJ2-1|14|TRBD2|TRBV7-3|.
CASSAGTSANEQFF
TGTGCCAGCAGCGCCGGGACTAGCGCCAATGAGCAGTTCTTC
>TRBJ2-5|13|.|TRBV5-1|few
CASSLALEETQYF
TGCGCCAGCAGCTTGGCCTTAGAAGAGACCCAGTACTTC
>TRBJ2-1|14|.|TRBV5-6|few
CASSLVSFGDEQFF
TGTGCCAGCAGCTTGGTCTCTTTCGGGGATGAGCAGTTCTTC
>TRBJ2-3|13|.|TRBV5-6|.
CASTLHLTDTQYF
TGTGCCAGCACACTACACCTAACAGATACGCAGTATTTT
>TRBJ2-5|16|.|TRBV10-3|few
CAISDSRRGPEETQYF
TGTGCCATCAGTGACTCCCGTAGGGGCCCTGAGGAGACCCAGTACTTC
>TRBJ1-2|15|.|TRBV7-9|.
CASSPSQEGNYGYTF
TGTGCCAGCAGCCCCTCACAGGAGGGTAACTATGGCTACACCTTC
>TRBJ1-6|14|.|TRBV19|few
CASSTLGGNSPLHF
TGTGCCAGTAGTACCCTGGGAGGGAATTCACCCCTCCACTTT
>TRBJ2-3|14|.|TRBV15|.
CATSRGGATDTQYF
TGTGCCACCAGCAGAGGTGGGGCTACAGATACGCAGTATTTT
>TRBJ2-1|18|TRBD2|TRBV5-1|.
CASSSRRTSGRAHNEQFF
TGCGCCAGCAGCTCCCGAAGGACTAGCGGGAGGGCCCACAATGAGCAGTTCTTC
>TRBJ1-2|14|TRBD1|TRBV27|few
CASSQRGQTYGYTF
TGTGCCAGCAGTCAAAGGGGACAGACTTATGGCTACACCTTC
>TRBJ1-2|13|TRBD1|TRBV29-1|.
CSVADRASTGYTF
TGCAGCGTCGCGGACAGGGCATCGACTGGCTACACCTTC
>TRBJ2-2|14|.|TRBV10-2|.
CARKEYSNTGELFF
TGCGCCAGAAAAGAGTACAGTAACACCGGGGAGCTGTTTTTT